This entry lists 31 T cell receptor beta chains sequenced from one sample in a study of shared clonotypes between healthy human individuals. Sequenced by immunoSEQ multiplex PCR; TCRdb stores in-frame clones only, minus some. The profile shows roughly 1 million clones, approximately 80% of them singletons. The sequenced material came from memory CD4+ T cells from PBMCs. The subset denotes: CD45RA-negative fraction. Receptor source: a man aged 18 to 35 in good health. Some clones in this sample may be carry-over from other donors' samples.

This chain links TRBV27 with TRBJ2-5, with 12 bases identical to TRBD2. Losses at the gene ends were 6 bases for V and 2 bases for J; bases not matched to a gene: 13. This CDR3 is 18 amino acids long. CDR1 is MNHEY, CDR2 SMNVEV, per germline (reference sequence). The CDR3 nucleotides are TGTGCCAGCAGGCGCGCTCCCGGACTAGCGGGATTGCAAGAGACCCAGTACTTC. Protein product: CASRRAPGLAGLQETQYF.

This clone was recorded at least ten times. The CDR3 loop reads CAWSVPGMNTEAFF. The CDR3 nucleotides read TGTGCCTGGAGTGTACCGGGTATGAACACTGAAGCTTTCTTT. V usage is TRBV30 and J usage is TRBJ1-1; D remains ambiguous. The CDR3 sequence is 14 residues long. Germline V lookup: CDR1 GTSNPN, CDR2 SVGIG (reference sequence). The V end lost 0 bases, the J end lost 0 bases, and 8 bases lay between the germline ends.

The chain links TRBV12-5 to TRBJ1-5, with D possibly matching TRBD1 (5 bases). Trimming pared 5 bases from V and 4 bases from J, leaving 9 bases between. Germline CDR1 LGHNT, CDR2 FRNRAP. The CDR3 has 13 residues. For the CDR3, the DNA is TGTGCTAGTGGTCCGGGACCTAATCAGCCCCAGCATTTT. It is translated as CASGPGPNQPQHF.

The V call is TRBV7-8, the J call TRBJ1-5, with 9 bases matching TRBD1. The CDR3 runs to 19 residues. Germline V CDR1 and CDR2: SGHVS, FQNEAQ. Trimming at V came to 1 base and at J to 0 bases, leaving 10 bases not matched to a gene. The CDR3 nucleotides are TGTGCCAGCAGCTTAGTGAAGGGACAGGGCCCTCGTAGCAATCAGCCCCAGCATTTT. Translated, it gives CASSLVKGQGPRSNQPQHF.

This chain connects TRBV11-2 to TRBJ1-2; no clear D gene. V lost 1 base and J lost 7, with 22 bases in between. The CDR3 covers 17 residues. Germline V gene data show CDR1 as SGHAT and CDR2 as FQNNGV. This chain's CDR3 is CASSLVPSWGYPLGYTF. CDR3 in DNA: TGTGCCAGCAGCTTAGTTCCATCCTGGGGTTACCCCCTTGGCTACACCTTC.

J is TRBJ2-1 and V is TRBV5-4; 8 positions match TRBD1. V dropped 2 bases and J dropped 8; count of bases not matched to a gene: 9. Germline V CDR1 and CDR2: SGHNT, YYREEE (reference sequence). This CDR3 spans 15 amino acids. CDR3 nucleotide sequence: TGTGCCAGCAGCTTTTTAGTGACAGGGGAATATGAGCAGTTCTTC. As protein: CASSFLVTGEYEQFF.

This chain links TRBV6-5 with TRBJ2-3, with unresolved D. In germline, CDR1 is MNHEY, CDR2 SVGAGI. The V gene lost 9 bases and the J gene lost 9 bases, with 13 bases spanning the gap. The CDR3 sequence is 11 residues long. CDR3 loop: CASRERLTQYF. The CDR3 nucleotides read TGTGCCAGTAGGGAAAGGTTGACGCAGTATTTT.

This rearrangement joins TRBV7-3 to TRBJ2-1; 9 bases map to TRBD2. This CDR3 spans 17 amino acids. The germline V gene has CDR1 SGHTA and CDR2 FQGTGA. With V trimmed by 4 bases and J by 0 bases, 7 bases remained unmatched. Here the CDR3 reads CASSSQGSGGSYNEQFF. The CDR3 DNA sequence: TGTGCCAGCAGCTCCCAGGGTAGCGGGGGCTCCTACAATGAGCAGTTCTTC.

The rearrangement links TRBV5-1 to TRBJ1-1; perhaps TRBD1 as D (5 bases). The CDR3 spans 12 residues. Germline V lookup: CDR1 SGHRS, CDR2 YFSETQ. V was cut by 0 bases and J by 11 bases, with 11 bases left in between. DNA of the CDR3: TGCGCCAGCAGCTTGGATTCAGGGCGGGCTTTCTTT. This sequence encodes CASSLDSGRAFF.

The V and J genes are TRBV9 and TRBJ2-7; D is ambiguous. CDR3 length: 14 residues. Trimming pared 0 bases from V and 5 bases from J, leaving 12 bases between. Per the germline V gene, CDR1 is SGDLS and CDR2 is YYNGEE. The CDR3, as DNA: TGTGCCAGCAGCGTAGAGGGTACTCAGGACGAGCAGTACTTC. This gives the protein CASSVEGTQDEQYF.

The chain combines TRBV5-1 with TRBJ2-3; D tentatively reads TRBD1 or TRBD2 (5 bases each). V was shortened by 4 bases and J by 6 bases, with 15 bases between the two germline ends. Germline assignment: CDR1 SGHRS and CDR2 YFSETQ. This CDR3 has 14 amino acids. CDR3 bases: TGCGCCAGCAGCGACGGGGCGCATCCGGATACGCAGTATTTT. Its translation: CASSDGAHPDTQYF. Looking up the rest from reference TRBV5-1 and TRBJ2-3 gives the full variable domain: KAGVTQTPRYLIKTRGQQVTLSCSPISGHRSVSWYQQTPGQGLQFLFEYFSETQRNKGNFPGRFSGRQFSNSRSEMNVSTLELGDSALYLCASSDGAHPDTQYFGPGTRLTVL.

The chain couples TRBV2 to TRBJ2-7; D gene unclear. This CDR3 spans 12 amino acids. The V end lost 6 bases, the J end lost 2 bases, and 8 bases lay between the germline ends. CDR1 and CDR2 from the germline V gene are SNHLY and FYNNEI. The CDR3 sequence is CASRASTYEQYF. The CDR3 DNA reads TGTGCCAGCAGGGCCTCGACCTACGAGCAGTACTTC.

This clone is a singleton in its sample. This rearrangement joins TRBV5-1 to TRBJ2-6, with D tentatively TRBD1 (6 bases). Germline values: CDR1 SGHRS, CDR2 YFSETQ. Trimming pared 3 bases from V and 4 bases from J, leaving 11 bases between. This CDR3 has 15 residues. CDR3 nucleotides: TGCGCCAGCAGCTCGACAGGCCCGGGGGCCAACGTCCTGACTTTC. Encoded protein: CASSSTGPGANVLTF. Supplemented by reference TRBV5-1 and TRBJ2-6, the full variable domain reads KAGVTQTPRYLIKTRGQQVTLSCSPISGHRSVSWYQQTPGQGLQFLFEYFSETQRNKGNFPGRFSGRQFSNSRSEMNVSTLELGDSALYLCASSSTGPGANVLTFGAGSRLTVL.

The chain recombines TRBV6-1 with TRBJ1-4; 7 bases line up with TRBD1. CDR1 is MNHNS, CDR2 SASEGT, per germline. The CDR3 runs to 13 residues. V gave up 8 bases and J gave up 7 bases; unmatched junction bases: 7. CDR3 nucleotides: TGTGCCAGCCGTACAGGGGAGGTTGAAAAACTGTTTTTT. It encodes CASRTGEVEKLFF.

The DNA of the CDR3 is TGCGCCAGCAGTGAGCCGGGGGGGGCTCCGCATTTT. It encodes CASSEPGGAPHF. The chain carries TRBV10-2 and TRBJ1-5, with D perhaps TRBD1 (6 bases). The CDR3 contains 12 residues. Germline loops: CDR1 WSHSY, CDR2 SAAADI. The V end was cut by 2 bases, the J end by 15 bases, with 14 bases between.

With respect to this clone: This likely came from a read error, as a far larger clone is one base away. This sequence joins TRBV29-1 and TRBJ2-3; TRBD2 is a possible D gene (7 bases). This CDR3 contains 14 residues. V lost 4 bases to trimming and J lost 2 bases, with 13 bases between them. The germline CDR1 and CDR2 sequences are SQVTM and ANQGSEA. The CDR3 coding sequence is TGCAGCGTTGGACGGGGGGCGCCCACAGATACGCAGTATTTT. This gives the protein CSVGRGAPTDTQYF.

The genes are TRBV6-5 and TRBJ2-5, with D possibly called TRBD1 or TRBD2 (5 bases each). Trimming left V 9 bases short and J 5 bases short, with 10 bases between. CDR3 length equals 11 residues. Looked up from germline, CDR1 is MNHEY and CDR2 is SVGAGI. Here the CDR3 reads CASRQRETQYF. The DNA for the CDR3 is TGTGCCAGTCGACAGCGGGAGACCCAGTACTTC.

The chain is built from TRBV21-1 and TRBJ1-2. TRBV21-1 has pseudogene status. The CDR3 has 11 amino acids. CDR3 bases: TGTGCCAGCGGGGTTGTAGAAGGCTACACCTTC. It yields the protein CASGVVEGYTF.

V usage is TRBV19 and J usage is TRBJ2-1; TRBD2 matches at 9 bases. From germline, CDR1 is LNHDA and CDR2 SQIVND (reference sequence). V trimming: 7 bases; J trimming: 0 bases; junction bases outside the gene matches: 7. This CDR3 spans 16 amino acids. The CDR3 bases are TGTGCCAGTATTACTCGTAGCGGGAGCTCCTACAATGAGCAGTTCTTC. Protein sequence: CASITRSGSSYNEQFF.

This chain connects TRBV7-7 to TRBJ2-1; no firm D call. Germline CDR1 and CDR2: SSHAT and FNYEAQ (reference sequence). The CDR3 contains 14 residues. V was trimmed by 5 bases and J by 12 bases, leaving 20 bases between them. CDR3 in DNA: TGTGCCAGCAGCCCAACGAAAGGCGCCGACATGCAGTTCTTC. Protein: CASSPTKGADMQFF.

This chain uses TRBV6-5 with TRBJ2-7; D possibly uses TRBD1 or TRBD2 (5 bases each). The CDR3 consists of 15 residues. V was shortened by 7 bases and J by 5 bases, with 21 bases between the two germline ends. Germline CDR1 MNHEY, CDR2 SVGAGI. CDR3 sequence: CASTRGLGREHEQYF. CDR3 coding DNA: TGTGCCAGCACGAGAGGGCTGGGCAGGGAACACGAGCAGTACTTC.

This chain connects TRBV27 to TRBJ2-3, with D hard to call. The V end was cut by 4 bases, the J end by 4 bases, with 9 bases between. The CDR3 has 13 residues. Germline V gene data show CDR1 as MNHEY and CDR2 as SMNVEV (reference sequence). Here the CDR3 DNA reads TGTGCCAGCAGTTCCCATGGGGCAGATACGCAGTATTTT. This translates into CASSSHGADTQYF.

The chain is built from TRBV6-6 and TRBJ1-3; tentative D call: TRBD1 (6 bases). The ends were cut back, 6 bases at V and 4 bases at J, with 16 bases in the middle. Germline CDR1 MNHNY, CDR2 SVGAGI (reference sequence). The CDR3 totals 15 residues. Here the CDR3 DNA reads TGTGCCAGCAGCCCGTTCTGGGGGCAAGGAAACACCATATATTTT. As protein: CASSPFWGQGNTIYF.

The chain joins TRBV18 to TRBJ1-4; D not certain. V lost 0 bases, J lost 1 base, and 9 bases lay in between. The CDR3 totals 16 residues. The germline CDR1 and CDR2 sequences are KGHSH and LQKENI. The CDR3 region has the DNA TGTGCCAGCTCACCACCGAGTGTGGGAACTAATGAAAAACTGTTTTTT. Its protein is CASSPPSVGTNEKLFF.

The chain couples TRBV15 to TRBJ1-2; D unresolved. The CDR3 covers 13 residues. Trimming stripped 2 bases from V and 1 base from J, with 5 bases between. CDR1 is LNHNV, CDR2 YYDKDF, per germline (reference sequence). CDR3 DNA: TGTGCCACCAGCAGACCGAGTAACTATGGCTACACCTTC. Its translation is CATSRPSNYGYTF.

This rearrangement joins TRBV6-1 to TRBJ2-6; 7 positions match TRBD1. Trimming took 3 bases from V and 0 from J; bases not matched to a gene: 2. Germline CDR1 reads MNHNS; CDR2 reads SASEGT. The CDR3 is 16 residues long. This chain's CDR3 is CASSERDSSGANVLTF. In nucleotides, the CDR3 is TGTGCCAGCAGTGAGAGGGACAGCTCTGGGGCCAACGTCCTGACTTTC.

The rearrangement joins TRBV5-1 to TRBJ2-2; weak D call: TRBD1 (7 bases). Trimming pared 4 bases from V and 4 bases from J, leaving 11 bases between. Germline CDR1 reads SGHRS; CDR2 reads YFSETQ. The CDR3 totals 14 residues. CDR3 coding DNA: TGCGCCAGCAGCGTCCAGGGGGGCACCGGGGAGCTGTTTTTT. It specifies CASSVQGGTGELFF.

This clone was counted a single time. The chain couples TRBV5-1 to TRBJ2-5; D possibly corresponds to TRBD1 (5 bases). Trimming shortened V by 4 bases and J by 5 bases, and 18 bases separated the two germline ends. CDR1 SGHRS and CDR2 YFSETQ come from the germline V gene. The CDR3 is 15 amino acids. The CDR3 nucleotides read TGCGCCAGCAGCGCCTTACTCCGCAGGGCGGAGACCCAGTACTTC. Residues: CASSALLRRAETQYF.

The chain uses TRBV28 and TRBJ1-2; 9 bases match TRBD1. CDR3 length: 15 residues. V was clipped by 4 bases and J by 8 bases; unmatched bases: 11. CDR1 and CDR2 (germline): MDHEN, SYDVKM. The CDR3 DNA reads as TGTGCCAGCAGTTCGTGGACAGGGGAAACTGCCGGCTACACCTTC. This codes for CASSSWTGETAGYTF.

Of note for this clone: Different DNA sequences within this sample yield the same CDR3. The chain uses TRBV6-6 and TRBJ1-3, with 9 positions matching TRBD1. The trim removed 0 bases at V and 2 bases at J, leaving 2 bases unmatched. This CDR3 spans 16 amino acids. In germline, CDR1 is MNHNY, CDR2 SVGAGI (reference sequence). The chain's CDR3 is CASSYSGQGAGNTIYF. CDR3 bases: TGTGCCAGCAGTTACTCGGGACAGGGAGCTGGAAACACCATATATTTT.

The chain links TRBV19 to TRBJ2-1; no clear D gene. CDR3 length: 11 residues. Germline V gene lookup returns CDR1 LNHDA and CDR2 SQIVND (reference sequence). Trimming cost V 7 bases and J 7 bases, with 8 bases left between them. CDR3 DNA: TGTGCCAGTACCCGAGGAAATGAGCAGTTCTTC. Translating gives CASTRGNEQFF.